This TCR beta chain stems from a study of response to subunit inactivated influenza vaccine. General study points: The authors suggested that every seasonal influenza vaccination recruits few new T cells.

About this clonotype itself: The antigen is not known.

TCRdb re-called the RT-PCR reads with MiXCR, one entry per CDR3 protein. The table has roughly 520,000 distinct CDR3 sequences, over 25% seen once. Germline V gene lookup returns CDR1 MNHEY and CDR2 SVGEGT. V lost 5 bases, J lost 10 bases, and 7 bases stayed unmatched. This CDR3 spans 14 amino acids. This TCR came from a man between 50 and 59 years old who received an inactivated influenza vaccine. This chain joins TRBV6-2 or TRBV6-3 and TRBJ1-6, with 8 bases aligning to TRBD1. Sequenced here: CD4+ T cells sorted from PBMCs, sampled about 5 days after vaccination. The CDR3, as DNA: TGTGCCAGCAGTAGAACTACAGGGGGATCACCCCTCCACTTT. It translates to CASSRTTGGSPLHF.